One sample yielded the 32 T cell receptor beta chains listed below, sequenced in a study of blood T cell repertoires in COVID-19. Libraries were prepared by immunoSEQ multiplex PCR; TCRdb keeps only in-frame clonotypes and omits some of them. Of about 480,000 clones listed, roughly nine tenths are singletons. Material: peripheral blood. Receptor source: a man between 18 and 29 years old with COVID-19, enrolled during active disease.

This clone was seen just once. This CDR3 reads CASSTLAGGRNEQFF. The CDR3 nucleotides are TGTGCCAGTAGTACACTAGCGGGAGGGCGGAATGAGCAGTTCTTC. The chain has TRBV19 and TRBJ2-1, with TRBD2 identical over 13 bases. V dropped 4 bases and J dropped 7; count of bases not matched to a gene: 4. This CDR3 comprises 15 residues. The germline V gene encodes CDR1 LNHDA and CDR2 SQIVND (reference sequence). Based on the CDR3 plus reference TRBV19 and TRBJ2-1, the full variable domain is DGGITQSPKYLFRKEGQNVTLSCEQNLNHDAMYWYRQDPGQGLRLIYYSQIVNDFQKGDIAEGYSVSREKKESFPLTVTSAQKNPTAFYLCASSTLAGGRNEQFFGPGTRLTVL.

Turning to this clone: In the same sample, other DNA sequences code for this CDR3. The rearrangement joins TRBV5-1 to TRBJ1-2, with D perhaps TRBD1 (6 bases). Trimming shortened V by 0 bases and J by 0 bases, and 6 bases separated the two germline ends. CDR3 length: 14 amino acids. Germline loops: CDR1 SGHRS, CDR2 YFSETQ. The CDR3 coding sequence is TGCGCCAGCAGCTTGGACAGGGCTAACTATGGCTACACCTTC. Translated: CASSLDRANYGYTF.

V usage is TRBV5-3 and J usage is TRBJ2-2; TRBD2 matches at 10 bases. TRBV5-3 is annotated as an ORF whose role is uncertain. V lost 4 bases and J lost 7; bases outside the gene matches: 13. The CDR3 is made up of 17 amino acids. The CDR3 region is CARSMIPSGRAVGELFF. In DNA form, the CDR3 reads TGTGCCAGAAGCATGATTCCAAGCGGGAGGGCCGTCGGGGAGCTGTTTTTT.

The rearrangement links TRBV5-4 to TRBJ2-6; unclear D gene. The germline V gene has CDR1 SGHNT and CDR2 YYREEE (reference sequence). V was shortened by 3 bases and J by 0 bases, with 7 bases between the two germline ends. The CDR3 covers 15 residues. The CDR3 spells CASSSESSGANVLTF. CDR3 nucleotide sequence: TGTGCCAGCAGCTCCGAGAGCTCTGGGGCCAACGTCCTGACTTTC. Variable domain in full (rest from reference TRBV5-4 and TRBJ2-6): ETGVTQSPTHLIKTRGQQVTLRCSSQSGHNTVSWYQQALGQGPQFIFQYYREEENGRGNFPPRFSGLQFPNYSSELNVNALELDDSALYLCASSSESSGANVLTFGAGSRLTVL.

The CDR3 DNA follows: TGTGCCAGCAGCTTGTTGTCAACCCAGGTCTATGAGCAGTTCTTC. Protein product: CASSLLSTQVYEQFF. This sequence joins TRBV5-5 and TRBJ2-1; D ambiguous. Trimming shortened V by 1 base and J by 8 bases, and 16 bases separated the two germline ends. The CDR3 is made up of 15 amino acids. Looked up from germline, CDR1 is SGHKS and CDR2 is YYEKEE (reference sequence).

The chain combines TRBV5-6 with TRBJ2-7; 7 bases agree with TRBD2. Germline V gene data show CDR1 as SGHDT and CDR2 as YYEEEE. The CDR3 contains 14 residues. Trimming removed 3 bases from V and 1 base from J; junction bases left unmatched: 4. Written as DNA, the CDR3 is TGTGCCAGCAGCTCGTCTAGCGGTTCCTACGAGCAGTACTTC. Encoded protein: CASSSSSGSYEQYF.

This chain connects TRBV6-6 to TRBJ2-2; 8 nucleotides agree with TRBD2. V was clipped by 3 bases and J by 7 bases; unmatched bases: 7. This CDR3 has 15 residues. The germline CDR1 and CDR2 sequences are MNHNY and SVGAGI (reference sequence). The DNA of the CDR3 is TGTGCCAGCAGTTATACTCAGCGGGGGAGCGGGGAGCTGTTTTTT. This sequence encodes CASSYTQRGSGELFF.

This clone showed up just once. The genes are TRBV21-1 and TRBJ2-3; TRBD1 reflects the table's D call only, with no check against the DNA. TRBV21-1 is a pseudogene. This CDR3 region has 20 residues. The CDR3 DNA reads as TGTGCCAGCATGTGTTTTAAGACATACCTGACCAGAGAAGGCACAGATACGCAGTATTTT. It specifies CASMCFKTYLTREGTDTQYF.

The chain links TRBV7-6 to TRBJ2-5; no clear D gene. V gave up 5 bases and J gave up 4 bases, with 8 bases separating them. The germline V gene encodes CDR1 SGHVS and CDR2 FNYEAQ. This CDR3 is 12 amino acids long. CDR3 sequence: CASSPTLETQYF. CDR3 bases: TGTGCCAGCAGCCCCACTTTAGAGACCCAGTACTTC. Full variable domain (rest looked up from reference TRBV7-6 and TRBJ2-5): GAGVSQSPRYKVTKRGQDVALRCDPISGHVSLYWYRQALGQGPEFLTYFNYEAQQDKSGLPNDRFSAERPEGSISTLTIQRTEQRDSAMYRCASSPTLETQYFGPGTRLLVL.

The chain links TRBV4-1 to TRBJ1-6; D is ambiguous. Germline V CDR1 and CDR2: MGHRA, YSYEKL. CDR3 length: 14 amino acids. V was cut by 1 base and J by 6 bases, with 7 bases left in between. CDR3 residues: CASSQVNSNSPLHF. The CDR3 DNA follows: TGCGCCAGCAGCCAAGTTAACAGTAATTCACCCCTCCACTTT.

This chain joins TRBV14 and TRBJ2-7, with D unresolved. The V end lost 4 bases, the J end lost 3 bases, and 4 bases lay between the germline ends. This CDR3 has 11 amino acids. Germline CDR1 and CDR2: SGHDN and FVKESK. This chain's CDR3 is CASSRDYEQYF. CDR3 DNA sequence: TGTGCCAGCAGCCGCGACTACGAGCAGTACTTC.

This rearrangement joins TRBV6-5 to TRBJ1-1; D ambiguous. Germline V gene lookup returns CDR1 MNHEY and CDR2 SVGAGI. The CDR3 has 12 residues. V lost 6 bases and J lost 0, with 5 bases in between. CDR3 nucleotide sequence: TGTGCCAGCAGGCAGATGAACACTGAAGCTTTCTTT. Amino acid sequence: CASRQMNTEAFF.

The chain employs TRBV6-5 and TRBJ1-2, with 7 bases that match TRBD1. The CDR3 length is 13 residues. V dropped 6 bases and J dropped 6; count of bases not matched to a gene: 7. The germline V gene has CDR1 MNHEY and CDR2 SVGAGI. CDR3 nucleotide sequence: TGTGCCAGCAGCCGAGACAGGGTTGATGGCTACACCTTC. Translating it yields CASSRDRVDGYTF.

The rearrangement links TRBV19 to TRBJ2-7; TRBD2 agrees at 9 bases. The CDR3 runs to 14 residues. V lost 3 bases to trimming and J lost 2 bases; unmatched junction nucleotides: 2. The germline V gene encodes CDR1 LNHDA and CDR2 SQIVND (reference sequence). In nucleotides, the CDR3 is TGTGCCAGTAGTATCCAGCGGGGGGCCTACGAGCAGTACTTC. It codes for CASSIQRGAYEQYF. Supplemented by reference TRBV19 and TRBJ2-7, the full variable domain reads DGGITQSPKYLFRKEGQNVTLSCEQNLNHDAMYWYRQDPGQGLRLIYYSQIVNDFQKGDIAEGYSVSREKKESFPLTVTSAQKNPTAFYLCASSIQRGAYEQYFGPGTRLTVT.

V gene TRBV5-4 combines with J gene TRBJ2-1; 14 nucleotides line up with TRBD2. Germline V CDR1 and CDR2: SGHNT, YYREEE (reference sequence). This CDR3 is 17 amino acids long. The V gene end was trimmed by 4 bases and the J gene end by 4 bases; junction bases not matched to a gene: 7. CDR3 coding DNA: TGTGCCAGCAGCATCGGACTAGCGGGGGGTTCGTACAATGAGCAGTTCTTC. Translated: CASSIGLAGGSYNEQFF.

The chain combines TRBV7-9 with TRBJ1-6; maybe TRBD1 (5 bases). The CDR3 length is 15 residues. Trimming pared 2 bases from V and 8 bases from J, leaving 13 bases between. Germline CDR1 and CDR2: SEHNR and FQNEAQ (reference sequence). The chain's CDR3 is CASSLMYRGDSPLHF. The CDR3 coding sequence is TGTGCCAGCAGCTTAATGTATAGGGGCGATTCACCCCTCCACTTT.

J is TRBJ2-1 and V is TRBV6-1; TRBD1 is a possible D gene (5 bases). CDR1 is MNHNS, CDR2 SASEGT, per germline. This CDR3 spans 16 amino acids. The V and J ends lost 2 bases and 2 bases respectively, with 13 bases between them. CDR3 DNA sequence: TGTGCCAGCAGTGAATACGGCCAGGGCCCCTACAATGAGCAGTTCTTC. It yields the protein CASSEYGQGPYNEQFF.

In DNA form, the CDR3 reads TGTGCCAGCAGCTTGACAACAGGGGTGAACACTGAAGCTTTCTTT. This encodes CASSLTTGVNTEAFF. This rearrangement joins TRBV5-5 to TRBJ1-1; TRBD1 matches 7 bases. Germline loops: CDR1 SGHKS, CDR2 YYEKEE (reference sequence). The CDR3 covers 15 residues. V lost 1 base, J lost 0 bases, and 3 bases stayed unmatched. The entire variable domain, with the rest obtained from reference TRBV5-5 and TRBJ1-1, is as follows: DAGVTQSPTHLIKTRGQQVTLRCSPISGHKSVSWYQQVLGQGPQFIFQYYEKEERGRGNFPDRFSARQFPNYSSELNVNALLLGDSALYLCASSLTTGVNTEAFFGQGTRLTVV.

The CDR3 sequence: CASKRSDRAEQFF. The CDR3 coding sequence is TGTGCCAGCAAACGATCGGACAGGGCTGAGCAGTTCTTC. V and J are TRBV2 and TRBJ2-1; 8 positions agree with TRBD1. CDR3 length: 13 amino acids. The germline V gene encodes CDR1 SNHLY and CDR2 FYNNEI. J lost 9 bases, V lost 7 bases, and 8 bases had no gene match.

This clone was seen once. The CDR3 protein is CASSLDTGGGDEQYF. DNA of the CDR3: TGTGCCAGCAGCTTAGATACTGGGGGAGGGGACGAGCAGTACTTC. The rearrangement links TRBV11-2 to TRBJ2-7, with 7 bases lining up with TRBD2. The V and J ends lost 0 bases and 5 bases, in that order; junction bases with no gene match: 7. This CDR3 has 15 residues. Germline V gene data show CDR1 as SGHAT and CDR2 as FQNNGV.

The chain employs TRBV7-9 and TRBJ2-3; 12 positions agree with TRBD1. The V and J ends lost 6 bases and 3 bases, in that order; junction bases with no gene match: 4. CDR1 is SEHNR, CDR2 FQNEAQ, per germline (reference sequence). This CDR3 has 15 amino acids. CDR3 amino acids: CASSPGQGATDTQYF. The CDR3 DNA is TGTGCCAGCAGTCCGGGACAGGGGGCTACAGATACGCAGTATTTT.

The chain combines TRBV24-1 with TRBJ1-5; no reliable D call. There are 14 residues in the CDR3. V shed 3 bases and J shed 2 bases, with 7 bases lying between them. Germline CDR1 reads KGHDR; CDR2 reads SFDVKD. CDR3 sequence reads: CATSDEGGNQPQHF. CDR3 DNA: TGTGCCACCAGTGATGAGGGTGGCAATCAGCCCCAGCATTTT.

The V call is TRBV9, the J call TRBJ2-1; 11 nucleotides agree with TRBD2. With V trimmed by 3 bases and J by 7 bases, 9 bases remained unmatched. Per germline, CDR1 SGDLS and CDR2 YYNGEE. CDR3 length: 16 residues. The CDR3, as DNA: TGTGCCAGCAGCGCAGGGGGACTAGCGGCGATTAATGAGCAGTTCTTC. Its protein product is CASSAGGLAAINEQFF.

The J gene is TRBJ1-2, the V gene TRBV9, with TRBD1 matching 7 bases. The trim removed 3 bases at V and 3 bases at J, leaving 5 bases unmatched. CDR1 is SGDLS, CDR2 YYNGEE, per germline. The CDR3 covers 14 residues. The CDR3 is CASSGDRDYYGYTF. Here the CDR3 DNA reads TGTGCCAGCAGCGGAGACAGGGACTACTATGGCTACACCTTC.

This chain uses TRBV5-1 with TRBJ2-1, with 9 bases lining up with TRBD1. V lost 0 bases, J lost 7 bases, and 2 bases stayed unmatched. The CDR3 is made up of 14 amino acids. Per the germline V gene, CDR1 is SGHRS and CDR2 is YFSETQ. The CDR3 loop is CASSLVQGANEQFF. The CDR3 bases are TGCGCCAGCAGCTTGGTACAGGGGGCGAATGAGCAGTTCTTC.

The CDR3 DNA reads as TGTGCCAGCTCACCAAGACTAGCCATAGTGGAGACCCAGTACTTC. Translating gives CASSPRLAIVETQYF. This chain joins TRBV18 and TRBJ2-5, with 7 bases fitting TRBD2. Germline CDR1 and CDR2: KGHSH and LQKENI. This CDR3 spans 15 amino acids. V lost 2 bases and J lost 5; bases outside the gene matches: 8.

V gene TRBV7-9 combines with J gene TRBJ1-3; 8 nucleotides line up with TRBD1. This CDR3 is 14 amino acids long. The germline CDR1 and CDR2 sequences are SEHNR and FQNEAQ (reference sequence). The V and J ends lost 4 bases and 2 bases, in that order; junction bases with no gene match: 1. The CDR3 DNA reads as TGTGCCAGCAGCTCACAGGGGGCTGGAAACACCATATATTTT. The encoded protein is CASSSQGAGNTIYF.

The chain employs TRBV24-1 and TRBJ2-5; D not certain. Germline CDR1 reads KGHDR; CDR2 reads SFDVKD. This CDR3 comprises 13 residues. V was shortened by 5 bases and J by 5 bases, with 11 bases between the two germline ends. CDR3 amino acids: CATSGSGFETQYF. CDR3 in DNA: TGTGCCACCAGTGGGTCGGGTTTCGAGACCCAGTACTTC.

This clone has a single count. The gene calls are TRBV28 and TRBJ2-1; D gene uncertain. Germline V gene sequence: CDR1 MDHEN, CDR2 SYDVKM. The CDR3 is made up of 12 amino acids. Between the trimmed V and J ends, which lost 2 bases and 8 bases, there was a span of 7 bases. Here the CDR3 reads CASSLAEDEQFF. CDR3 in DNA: TGTGCCAGCAGTTTAGCAGAGGATGAGCAGTTCTTC.

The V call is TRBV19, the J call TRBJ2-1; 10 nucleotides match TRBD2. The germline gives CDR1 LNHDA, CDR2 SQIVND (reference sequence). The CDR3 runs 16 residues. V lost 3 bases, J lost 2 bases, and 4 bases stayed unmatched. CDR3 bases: TGTGCCAGTAGTATGTCTAGCGGGGGCACCTACAATGAGCAGTTCTTC. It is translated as CASSMSSGGTYNEQFF.

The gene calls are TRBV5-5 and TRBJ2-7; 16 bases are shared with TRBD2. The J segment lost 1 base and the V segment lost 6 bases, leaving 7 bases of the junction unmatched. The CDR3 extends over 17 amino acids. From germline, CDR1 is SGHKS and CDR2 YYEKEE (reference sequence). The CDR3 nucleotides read TGTGCCAGCACCCGGGGACTAGCGGGGGGGATATCCTACGAGCAGTACTTC. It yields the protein CASTRGLAGGISYEQYF. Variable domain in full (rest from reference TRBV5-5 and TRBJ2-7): DAGVTQSPTHLIKTRGQQVTLRCSPISGHKSVSWYQQVLGQGPQFIFQYYEKEERGRGNFPDRFSARQFPNYSSELNVNALLLGDSALYLCASTRGLAGGISYEQYFGPGTRLTVT.

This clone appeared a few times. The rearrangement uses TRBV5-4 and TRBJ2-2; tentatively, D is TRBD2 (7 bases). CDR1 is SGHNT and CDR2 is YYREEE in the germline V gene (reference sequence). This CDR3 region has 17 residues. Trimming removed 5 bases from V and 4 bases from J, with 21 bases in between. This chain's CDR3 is CASSPPGRGQSTGELFF. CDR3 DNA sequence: TGTGCCAGCAGTCCGCCGGGGCGGGGGCAGAGCACCGGGGAGCTGTTTTTT.